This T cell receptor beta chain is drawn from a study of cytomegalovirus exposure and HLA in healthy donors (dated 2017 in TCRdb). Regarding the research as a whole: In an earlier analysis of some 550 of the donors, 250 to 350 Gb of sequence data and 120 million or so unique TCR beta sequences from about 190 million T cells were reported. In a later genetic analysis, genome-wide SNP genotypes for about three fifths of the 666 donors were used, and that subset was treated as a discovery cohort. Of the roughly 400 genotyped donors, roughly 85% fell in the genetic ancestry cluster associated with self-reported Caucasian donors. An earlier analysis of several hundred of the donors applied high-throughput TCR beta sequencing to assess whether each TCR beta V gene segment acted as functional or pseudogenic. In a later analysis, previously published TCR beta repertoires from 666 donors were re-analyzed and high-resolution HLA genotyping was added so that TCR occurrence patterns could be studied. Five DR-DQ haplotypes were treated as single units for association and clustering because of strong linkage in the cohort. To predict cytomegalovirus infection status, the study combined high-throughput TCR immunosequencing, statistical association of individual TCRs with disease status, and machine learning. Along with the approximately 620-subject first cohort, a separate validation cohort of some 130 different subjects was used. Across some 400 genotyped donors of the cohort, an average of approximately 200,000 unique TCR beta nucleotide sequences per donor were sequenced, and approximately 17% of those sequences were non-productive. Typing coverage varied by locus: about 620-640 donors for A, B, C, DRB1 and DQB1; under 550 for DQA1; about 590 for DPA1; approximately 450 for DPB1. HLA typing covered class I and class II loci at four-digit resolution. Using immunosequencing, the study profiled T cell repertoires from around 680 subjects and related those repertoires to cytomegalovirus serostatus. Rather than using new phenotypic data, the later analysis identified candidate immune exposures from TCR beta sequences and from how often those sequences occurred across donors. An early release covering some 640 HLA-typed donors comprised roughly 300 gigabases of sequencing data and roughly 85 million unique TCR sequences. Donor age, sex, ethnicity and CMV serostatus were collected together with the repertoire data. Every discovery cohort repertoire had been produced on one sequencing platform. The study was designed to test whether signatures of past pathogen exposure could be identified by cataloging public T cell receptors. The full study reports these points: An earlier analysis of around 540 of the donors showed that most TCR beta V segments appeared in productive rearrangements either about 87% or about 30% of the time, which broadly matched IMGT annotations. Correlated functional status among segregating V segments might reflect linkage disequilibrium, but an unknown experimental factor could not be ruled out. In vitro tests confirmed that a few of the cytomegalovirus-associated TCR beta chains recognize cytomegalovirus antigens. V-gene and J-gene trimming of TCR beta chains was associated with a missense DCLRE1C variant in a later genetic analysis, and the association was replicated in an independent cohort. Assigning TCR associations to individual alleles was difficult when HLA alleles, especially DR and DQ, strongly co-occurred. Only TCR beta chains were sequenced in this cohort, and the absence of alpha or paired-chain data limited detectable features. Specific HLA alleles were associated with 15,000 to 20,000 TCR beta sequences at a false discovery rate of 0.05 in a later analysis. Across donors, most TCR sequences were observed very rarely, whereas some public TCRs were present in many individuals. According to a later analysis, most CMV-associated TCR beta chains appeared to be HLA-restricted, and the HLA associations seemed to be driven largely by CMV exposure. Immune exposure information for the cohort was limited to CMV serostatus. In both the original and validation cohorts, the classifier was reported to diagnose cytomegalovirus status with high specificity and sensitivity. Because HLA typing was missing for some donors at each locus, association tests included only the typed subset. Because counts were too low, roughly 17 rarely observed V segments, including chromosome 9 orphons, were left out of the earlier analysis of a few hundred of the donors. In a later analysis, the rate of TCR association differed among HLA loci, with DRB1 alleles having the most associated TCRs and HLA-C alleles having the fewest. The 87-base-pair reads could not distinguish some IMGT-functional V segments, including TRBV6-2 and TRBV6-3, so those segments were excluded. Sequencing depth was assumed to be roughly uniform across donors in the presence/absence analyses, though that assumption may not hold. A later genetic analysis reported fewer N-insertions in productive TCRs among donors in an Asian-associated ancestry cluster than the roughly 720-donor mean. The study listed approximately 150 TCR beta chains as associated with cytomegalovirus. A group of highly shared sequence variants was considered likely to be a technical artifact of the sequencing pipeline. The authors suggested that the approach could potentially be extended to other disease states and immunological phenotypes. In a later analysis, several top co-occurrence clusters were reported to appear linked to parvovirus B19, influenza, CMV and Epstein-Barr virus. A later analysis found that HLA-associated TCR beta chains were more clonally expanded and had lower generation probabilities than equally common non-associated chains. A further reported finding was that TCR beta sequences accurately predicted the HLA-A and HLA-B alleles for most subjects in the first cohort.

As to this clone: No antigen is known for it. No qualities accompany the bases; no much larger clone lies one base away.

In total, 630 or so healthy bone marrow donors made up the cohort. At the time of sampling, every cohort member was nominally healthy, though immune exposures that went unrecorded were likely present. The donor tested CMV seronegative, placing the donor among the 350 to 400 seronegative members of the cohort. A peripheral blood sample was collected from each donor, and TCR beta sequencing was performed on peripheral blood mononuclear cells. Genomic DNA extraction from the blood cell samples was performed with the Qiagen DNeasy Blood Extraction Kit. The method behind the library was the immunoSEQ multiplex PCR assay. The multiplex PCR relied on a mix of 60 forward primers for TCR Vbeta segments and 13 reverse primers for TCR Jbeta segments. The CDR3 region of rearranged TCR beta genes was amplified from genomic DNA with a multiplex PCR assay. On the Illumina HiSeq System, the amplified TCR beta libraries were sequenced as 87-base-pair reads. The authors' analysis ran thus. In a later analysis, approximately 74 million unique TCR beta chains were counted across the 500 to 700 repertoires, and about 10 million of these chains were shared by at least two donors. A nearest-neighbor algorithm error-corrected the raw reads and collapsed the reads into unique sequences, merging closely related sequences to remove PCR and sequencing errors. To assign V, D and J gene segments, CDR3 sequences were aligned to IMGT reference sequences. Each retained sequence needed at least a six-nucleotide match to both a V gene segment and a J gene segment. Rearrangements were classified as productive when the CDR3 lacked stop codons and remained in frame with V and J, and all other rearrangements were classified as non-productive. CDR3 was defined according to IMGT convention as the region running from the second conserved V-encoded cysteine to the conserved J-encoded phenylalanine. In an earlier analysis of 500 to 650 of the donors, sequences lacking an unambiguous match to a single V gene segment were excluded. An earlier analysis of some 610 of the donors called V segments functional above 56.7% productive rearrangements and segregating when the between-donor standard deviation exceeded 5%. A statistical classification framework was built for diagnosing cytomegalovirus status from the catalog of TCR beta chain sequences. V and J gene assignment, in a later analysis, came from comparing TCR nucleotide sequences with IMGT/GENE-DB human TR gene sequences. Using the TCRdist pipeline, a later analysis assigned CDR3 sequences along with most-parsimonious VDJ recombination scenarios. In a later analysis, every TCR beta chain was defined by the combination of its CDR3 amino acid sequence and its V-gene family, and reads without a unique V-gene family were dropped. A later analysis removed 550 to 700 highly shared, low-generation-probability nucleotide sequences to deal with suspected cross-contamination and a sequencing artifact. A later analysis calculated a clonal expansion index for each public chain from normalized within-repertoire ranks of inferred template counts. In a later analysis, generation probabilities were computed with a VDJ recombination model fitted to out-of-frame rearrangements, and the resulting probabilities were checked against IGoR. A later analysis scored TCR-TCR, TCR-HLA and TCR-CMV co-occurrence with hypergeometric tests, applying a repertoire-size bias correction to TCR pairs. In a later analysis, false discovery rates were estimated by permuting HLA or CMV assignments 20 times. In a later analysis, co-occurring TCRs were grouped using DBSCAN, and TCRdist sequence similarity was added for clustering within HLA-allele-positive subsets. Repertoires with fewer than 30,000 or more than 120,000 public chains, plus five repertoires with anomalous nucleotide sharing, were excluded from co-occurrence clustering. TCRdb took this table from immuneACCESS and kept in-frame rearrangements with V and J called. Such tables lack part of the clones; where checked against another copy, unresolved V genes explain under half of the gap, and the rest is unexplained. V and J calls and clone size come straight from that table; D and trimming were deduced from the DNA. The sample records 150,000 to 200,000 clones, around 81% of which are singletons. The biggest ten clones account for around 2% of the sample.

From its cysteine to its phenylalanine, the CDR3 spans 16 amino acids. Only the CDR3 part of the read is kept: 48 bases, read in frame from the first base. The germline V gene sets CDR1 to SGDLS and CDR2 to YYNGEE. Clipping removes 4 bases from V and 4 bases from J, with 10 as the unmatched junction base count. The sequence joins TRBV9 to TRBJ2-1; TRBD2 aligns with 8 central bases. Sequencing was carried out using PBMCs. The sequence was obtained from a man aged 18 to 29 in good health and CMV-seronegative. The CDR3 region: CASSPTTSGAYNEQFF. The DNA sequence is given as TGTGCCAGCAGCCCGACAACTAGCGGAGCTTACAATGAGCAGTTCTTC.